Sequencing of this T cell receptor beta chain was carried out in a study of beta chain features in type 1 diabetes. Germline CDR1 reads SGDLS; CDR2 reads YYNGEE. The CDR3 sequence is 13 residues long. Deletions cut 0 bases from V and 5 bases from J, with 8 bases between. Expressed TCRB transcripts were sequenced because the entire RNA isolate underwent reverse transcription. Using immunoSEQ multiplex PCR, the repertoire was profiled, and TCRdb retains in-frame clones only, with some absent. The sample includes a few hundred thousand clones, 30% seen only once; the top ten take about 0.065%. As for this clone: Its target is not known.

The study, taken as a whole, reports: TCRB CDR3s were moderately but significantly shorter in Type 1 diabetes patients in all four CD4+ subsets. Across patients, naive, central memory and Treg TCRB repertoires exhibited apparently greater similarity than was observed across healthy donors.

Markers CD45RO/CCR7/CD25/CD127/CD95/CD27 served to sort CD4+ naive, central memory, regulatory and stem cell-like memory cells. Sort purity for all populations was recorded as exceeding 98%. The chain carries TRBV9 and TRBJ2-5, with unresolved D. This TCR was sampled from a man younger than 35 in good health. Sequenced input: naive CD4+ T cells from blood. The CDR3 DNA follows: TGTGCCAGCAGCGTAGTGGGAACTGAGACCCAGTACTTC. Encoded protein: CASSVVGTETQYF. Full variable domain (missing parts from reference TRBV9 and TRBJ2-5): DSGVTQTPKHLITATGQRVTLRCSPRSGDLSVYWYQQSLDQGLQFLIQYYNGEERAKGNILERFSAQQFPDLHSELNLSSLELGDSALYFCASSVVGTETQYFGPGTRLLVL.